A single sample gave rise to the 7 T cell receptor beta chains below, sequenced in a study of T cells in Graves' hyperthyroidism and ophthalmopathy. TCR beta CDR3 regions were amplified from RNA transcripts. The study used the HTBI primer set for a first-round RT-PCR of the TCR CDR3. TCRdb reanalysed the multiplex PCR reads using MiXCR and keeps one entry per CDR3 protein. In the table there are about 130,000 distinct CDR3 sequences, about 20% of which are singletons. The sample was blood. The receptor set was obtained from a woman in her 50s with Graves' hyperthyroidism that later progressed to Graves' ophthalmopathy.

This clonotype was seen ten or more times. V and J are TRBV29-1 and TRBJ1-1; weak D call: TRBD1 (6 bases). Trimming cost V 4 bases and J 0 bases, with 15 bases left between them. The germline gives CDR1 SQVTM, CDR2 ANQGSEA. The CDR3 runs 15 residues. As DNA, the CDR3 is TGCAGCGTTGTTGATAGGGGGGGGTTGAACACTGAAGCTTTCTTT. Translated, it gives CSVVDRGGLNTEAFF.

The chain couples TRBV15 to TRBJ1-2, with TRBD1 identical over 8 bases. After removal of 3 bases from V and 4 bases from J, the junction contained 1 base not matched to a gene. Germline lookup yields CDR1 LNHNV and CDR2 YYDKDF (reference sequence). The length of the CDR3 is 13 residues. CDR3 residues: CATSSGTGYGYTF. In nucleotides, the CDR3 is TGTGCCACCAGCAGCGGGACAGGCTATGGCTACACCTTC.

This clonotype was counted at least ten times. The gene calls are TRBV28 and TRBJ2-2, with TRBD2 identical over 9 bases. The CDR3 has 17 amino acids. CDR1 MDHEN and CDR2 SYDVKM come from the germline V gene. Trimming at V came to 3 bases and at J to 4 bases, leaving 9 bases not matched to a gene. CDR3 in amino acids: CASSFISAGGGTGELFF. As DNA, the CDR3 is TGTGCCAGCAGTTTTATCTCTGCGGGAGGGGGCACCGGGGAGCTGTTTTTT.

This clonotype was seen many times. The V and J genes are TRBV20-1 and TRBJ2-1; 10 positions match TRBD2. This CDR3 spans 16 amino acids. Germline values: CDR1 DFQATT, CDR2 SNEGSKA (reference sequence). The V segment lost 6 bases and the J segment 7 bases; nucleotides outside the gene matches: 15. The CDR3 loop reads CSAPLAGVNVRNEQFF. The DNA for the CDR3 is TGCAGTGCCCCTCTAGCGGGAGTCAACGTCCGGAATGAGCAGTTCTTC.

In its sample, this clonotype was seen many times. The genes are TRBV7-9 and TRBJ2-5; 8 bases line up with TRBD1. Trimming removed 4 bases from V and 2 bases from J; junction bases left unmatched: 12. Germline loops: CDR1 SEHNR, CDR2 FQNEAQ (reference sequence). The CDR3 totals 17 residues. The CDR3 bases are TGTGCCAGCAGCTCCATTCTCGGACAGGGTCATCAAGAGACCCAGTACTTC. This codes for CASSSILGQGHQETQYF.

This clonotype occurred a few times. This CDR3 is CAWNKNRGAKNIQYF. In DNA, the CDR3 is TGTGCCTGGAACAAGAACCGGGGAGCCAAAAACATTCAGTACTTC. V usage is TRBV30 and J usage is TRBJ2-4; D might be TRBD2 (5 bases). Germline V lookup: CDR1 GTSNPN, CDR2 SVGIG (reference sequence). V gave up 4 bases and J gave up 0 bases, with 13 bases separating them. The CDR3 spans 15 residues.

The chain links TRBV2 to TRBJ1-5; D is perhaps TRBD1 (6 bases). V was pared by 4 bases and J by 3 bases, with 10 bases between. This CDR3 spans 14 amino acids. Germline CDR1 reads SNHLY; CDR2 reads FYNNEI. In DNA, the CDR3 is TGTGCCAGCAGTGTCGGGACACTCAATCAGCCCCAGCATTTT. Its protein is CASSVGTLNQPQHF. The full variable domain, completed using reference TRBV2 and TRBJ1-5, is EPEVTQTPSHQVTQMGQEVILRCVPISNHLYFYWYRQILGQKVEFLVSFYNNEISEKSEIFDDQFSVERPDGSNFTLKIRSTKLEDSAMYFCASSVGTLNQPQHFGDGTRLSIL.